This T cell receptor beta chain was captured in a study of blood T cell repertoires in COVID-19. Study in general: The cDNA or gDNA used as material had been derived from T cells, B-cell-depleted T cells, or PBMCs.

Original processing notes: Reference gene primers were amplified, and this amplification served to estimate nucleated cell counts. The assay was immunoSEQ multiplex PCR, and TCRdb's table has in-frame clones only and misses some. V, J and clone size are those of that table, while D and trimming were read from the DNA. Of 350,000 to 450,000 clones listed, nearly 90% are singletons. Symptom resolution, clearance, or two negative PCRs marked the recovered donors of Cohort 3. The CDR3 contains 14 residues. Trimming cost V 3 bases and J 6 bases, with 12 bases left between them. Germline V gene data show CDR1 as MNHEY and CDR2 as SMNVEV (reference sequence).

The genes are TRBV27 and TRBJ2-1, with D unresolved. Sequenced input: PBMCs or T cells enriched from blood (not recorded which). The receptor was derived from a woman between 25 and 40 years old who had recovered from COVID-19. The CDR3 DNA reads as TGTGCCAGCAGTTTTGGTTCCGCTATCAATGAGCAGTTCTTC. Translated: CASSFGSAINEQFF.